Included here is one TCR beta chain sequence, with context. The data belong to a study of graft-versus-host responses after intestinal transplantation. Overall study: Anti-thymocyte globulin induction was given to all recipients, followed by tacrolimus and steroids for roughly three years.

Assay: immunoSEQ multiplex PCR; the TCRdb copy retains only in-frame clones and omits some. The sample carries some 39,000 clones, about 92% recorded once. The specimen comprised PBMCs, sampled 700 to 850 days after intestinal transplantation. The sequence was obtained from a human patient who received an intestinal transplant, so some T cells may come from the graft donor.

The CDR3 loop reads CASAWGTGGEQYF. The CDR3 coding sequence is TGTGCCAGCGCCTGGGGTACAGGGGGCGAGCAGTACTTC. This chain uses TRBV5-4 with TRBJ2-7, with TRBD1 matching 8 bases. CDR1 and CDR2 from the germline V gene are SGHNT and YYREEE (reference sequence). V trimming: 7 bases; J trimming: 6 bases; junction bases outside the gene matches: 9. The CDR3 sequence is 13 residues long.